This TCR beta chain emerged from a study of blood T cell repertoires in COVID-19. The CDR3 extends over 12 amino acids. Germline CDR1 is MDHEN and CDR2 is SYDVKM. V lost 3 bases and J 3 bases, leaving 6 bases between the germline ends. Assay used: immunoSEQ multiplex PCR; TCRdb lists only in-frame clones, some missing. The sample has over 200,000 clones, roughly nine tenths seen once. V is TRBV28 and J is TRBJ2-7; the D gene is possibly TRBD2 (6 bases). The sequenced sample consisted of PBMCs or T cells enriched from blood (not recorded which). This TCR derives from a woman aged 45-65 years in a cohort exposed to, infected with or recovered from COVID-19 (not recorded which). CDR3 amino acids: CASSLGGYEQYF. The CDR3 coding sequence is TGTGCCAGCAGTTTGGGGGGCTACGAGCAGTACTTC.